The 25 T cell receptor beta chains below all came from one sample that was sequenced in a study of blood T cells in healthy people across ages. The use of a sample-barcoded 5' primer and a J-beta primer mix characterized a second PCR of roughly 6 to 11 cycles. TCRdb fed the 5' RACE reads into MiXCR, producing one record per CDR3 protein. The table includes around 650,000 distinct CDR3 sequences, less than 45% detected once. Specimen: blood. The receptors come from an elderly man in good health.

The rearrangement uses TRBV27 and TRBJ2-3; D not certain. Germline V lookup: CDR1 MNHEY, CDR2 SMNVEV (reference sequence). This CDR3 comprises 16 residues. Trimming left V 2 bases short and J 0 bases short, with 12 bases between. Here the CDR3 DNA reads TGTGCCAGCAGTTTAGCATCCAGTCCTAGCACAGATACGCAGTATTTT. Translated, it gives CASSLASSPSTDTQYF.

As for this clonotype: At one end, the junction sequence differs from germline, possibly due to a read error. This chain joins TRBV2 and TRBJ2-4; TRBD2 aligns across 9 bases. The end of the DNA aligns better with TRBJ2-7, so the J call may be wrong. Germline loops: CDR1 SNHLY, CDR2 FYNNEI. CDR3 size: 15 residues. The CDR3, as DNA: TGTGCCGGCAGAAAATCTAGCGGGACTGACTACGAGCAGTACTTC. The encoded protein is CAGRKSSGTDYEQYF.

This sequence joins TRBV5-1 and TRBJ2-7; 10 nucleotides match TRBD1. The CDR3 length is 14 residues. Per germline, CDR1 SGHRS and CDR2 YFSETQ. With 2 bases clipped from V and 6 bases from J, the junction kept 5 bases outside the gene matches. CDR3 in amino acids: CASSLGTGVGEQYF. For the CDR3, the DNA is TGCGCCAGCAGCTTAGGGACAGGGGTAGGCGAGCAGTACTTC.

The chain carries TRBV5-1 and TRBJ2-2; D may be TRBD1 (6 bases). V was trimmed by 4 bases and J by 1 base, leaving 11 bases between them. In germline, CDR1 is SGHRS, CDR2 YFSETQ. This CDR3 is built from 15 residues. CDR3 sequence: CASSTGQRNTGELFF. The CDR3 coding sequence is TGCGCCAGCAGCACCGGACAGCGGAACACCGGGGAGCTGTTTTTT.

This clonotype was picked up many times. V gene TRBV20-1 combines with J gene TRBJ2-1, with 7 bases matching TRBD2. This CDR3 is 16 amino acids long. J was trimmed by 2 bases and V by 1 base; bases with no gene match: 8. Germline V gene lookup returns CDR1 DFQATT and CDR2 SNEGSKA (reference sequence). CDR3 residues: CSARAGTIAAYNEQFF. For the CDR3, the DNA is TGCAGTGCTAGAGCTGGGACTATCGCCGCCTACAATGAGCAGTTCTTC.

The V call is TRBV20-1, the J call TRBJ1-2; D remains unclear. V was cut by 3 bases and J by 5 bases, with 10 bases left in between. Germline V gene lookup returns CDR1 DFQATT and CDR2 SNEGSKA (reference sequence). This CDR3 is built from 12 residues. CDR3 sequence reads: CSASDGVYGYTF. Here the CDR3 DNA reads TGCAGTGCTAGTGATGGGGTGTATGGCTACACCTTC.

CDR3 coding DNA: TGTGCCAGCAGCCCCCACCACCAGGATACGCAGTATTTT. Amino acid sequence: CASSPHHQDTQYF. This chain joins TRBV5-6 and TRBJ2-3; unclear D gene. The CDR3 sequence is 13 residues long. Germline CDR1 and CDR2: SGHDT and YYEEEE. With 4 bases removed from V and 6 bases from J, the gap between germline ends came to 12 bases.

This clonotype was recorded only once. A junction end diverges from the germline sequence, so it may reflect a read error. The chain combines TRBV24-1 with TRBJ1-2; possibly TRBD1 for D (6 bases). This CDR3 region has 13 residues. The germline CDR1 and CDR2 sequences are KGHDR and SFDVKD. CDR3 in DNA: TGTGCCACCAGTGACCCGGACAGCTATGGCTGCACCTTC. Translated, it gives CATSDPDSYGCTF.

This clonotype was seen only a few times. V and J are TRBV10-3 and TRBJ2-1; no definite D call. This CDR3 contains 9 residues. The V end lost 11 bases, the J end lost 6 bases, and 5 bases lay between the germline ends. Looked up from germline, CDR1 is ENHRY and CDR2 is SYGVKD. In DNA form, the CDR3 reads TGTGCCGTAGGCAATGAGCAGTTCTTC. It codes for CAVGNEQFF.

Many counts were recorded for this clonotype. V is TRBV7-2 and J is TRBJ2-7, with no clear D. This CDR3 comprises 12 residues. Between the trimmed V and J ends, which lost 1 base and 7 bases, there was a span of 8 bases. CDR1 SGHTA and CDR2 FQGNSA come from the germline V gene. This CDR3 is CASSLVRAEQYF. The CDR3, as DNA: TGTGCCAGCAGCTTAGTCCGCGCTGAGCAGTACTTC.

On this clonotype itself: A much larger clone sits a single nucleotide away, making a read error possible. This rearrangement joins TRBV29-1 to TRBJ2-1; 12 bases line up with TRBD1. The end of the DNA fits TRBJ2-7 better, so the J call may be wrong. This CDR3 has 16 amino acids. The germline V gene encodes CDR1 SQVTM and CDR2 ANQGSEA. CDR3 in amino acids: CSVVVGQGANYNEQYF. DNA of the CDR3: TGCAGCGTCGTTGTGGGACAGGGGGCTAACTACAATGAGCAGTACTTC.

The CDR3 is CASIGGAGEKLFF. CDR3 DNA: TGTGCCAGCATAGGGGGCGCAGGCGAAAAACTGTTTTTT. This sequence joins TRBV28 and TRBJ1-4; 7 bases match TRBD1. The CDR3 has 13 amino acids. CDR1 MDHEN and CDR2 SYDVKM come from the germline V gene. Germline trimming cut 7 bases from V and 8 bases from J; bases unmatched to any gene: 7. Complete variable domain (other parts from reference TRBV28 and TRBJ1-4): DVKVTQSSRYLVKRTGEKVFLECVQDMDHENMFWYRQDPGLGLRLIYFSYDVKMKEKGDIPEGYSVSREKKERFSLILESASTNQTSMYLCASIGGAGEKLFFGSGTQLSVL.

This chain joins TRBV20-1 and TRBJ2-7; TRBD2 is a possible D gene (5 bases). Germline V gene data show CDR1 as DFQATT and CDR2 as SNEGSKA (reference sequence). Trimming left V 6 bases short and J 4 bases short, with 19 bases between. The CDR3 is 14 residues long. The DNA of the CDR3 is TGCAGTGCCGTAAATCCCGTGGGAGCGTACGAGCAGTACTTC. This gives the protein CSAVNPVGAYEQYF.

Ten or more counts support this clonotype. This chain links TRBV9 with TRBJ2-7; 8 bases fit TRBD1. The trim removed 4 bases at V and 1 base at J, leaving 4 bases unmatched. This CDR3 has 14 amino acids. Germline lookup yields CDR1 SGDLS and CDR2 YYNGEE. The CDR3 DNA sequence: TGTGCCAGCAGCCCTCGGACAGGGTCCTACGAGCAGTACTTC. Protein: CASSPRTGSYEQYF.

This clonotype was counted between two and nine times. The chain joins TRBV6-2 or TRBV6-3 to TRBJ2-1, with 8 bases identical to TRBD2. Trimming removed 2 bases from V and 6 bases from J; junction bases left unmatched: 3. The CDR3 sequence is 14 residues long. Germline V gene lookup returns CDR1 MNHEY and CDR2 SVGEGT. The DNA of the CDR3 is TGTGCCAGCAGTTACCTCGGGAGGGGCAATGAGCAGTTCTTC. It yields the protein CASSYLGRGNEQFF.

CDR3: CSAPRDVGYTF. The CDR3 nucleotides are TGCAGTGCCCCCCGCGACGTCGGCTACACCTTC. The V call is TRBV20-1, the J call TRBJ1-2; D uncertain. Trimming removed 6 bases from V and 8 bases from J, with 13 bases in between. The CDR3 is 11 amino acids. CDR1 is DFQATT, CDR2 SNEGSKA, per germline (reference sequence).

This clonotype was seen only once. The CDR3 is CSTPSWAGNNEQFF. In DNA, the CDR3 is TGCAGTACCCCAAGCTGGGCGGGGAACAATGAGCAGTTCTTC. This sequence joins TRBV20-1 and TRBJ2-1, with D possibly matching TRBD2 (6 bases). Per germline, CDR1 DFQATT and CDR2 SNEGSKA (reference sequence). Trimming cost V 8 bases and J 5 bases, with 19 bases left between them. The CDR3 has 14 residues.

CDR3 protein: CSARDPSGLTGYYGYTF. The DNA of the CDR3 is TGCAGTGCTAGAGATCCAAGTGGTCTGACGGGTTACTATGGCTACACCTTC. The chain links TRBV20-1 to TRBJ1-2; D unresolved. Germline V gene sequence: CDR1 DFQATT, CDR2 SNEGSKA (reference sequence). The length of the CDR3 is 17 residues. The germline V and J ends were trimmed by 0 bases and 3 bases, with 20 bases remaining between them.

This clonotype has a handful of counts. This chain connects TRBV5-1 to TRBJ2-7, with unresolved D. CDR1 is SGHRS, CDR2 YFSETQ, per germline. There are 13 residues in the CDR3. Trimming removed 2 bases from V and 1 base from J, with 7 bases in between. The CDR3 loop is CASSFQASYEQYF. The CDR3 nucleotides are TGCGCCAGCAGCTTCCAGGCGTCCTACGAGCAGTACTTC.

This clonotype was seen a handful of times. V usage is TRBV20-1 and J usage is TRBJ2-4; the D gene could be TRBD1 or TRBD2 (6 bases each). The CDR3 is 13 amino acids. Germline-derived CDR1 and CDR2 are DFQATT and SNEGSKA (reference sequence). The V end lost 4 bases, the J end lost 8 bases, and 15 bases lay between the germline ends. In DNA, the CDR3 is TGCAGTGCTACCATAGGGGGGCTGGACATTCAGTACTTC. This translates into CSATIGGLDIQYF.

The V call is TRBV27, the J call TRBJ2-2; 8 bases line up with TRBD1. The CDR3 sequence is 15 residues long. CDR1 is MNHEY, CDR2 SMNVEV, per germline (reference sequence). The V and J ends lost 6 bases and 3 bases, in that order; junction bases with no gene match: 6. DNA of the CDR3: TGTGCCAGCAGCGCAGACAGGGGCGACACCGGGGAGCTGTTTTTT. Translating gives CASSADRGDTGELFF.

Turning to this clonotype: This may arise from a read error, as a much more abundant clone is one base away. The chain recombines TRBV7-2 with TRBJ2-7; TRBD2 matches at 9 bases. From germline, CDR1 is SGHTA and CDR2 FQGNSA. The V and J ends lost 1 base and 6 bases, in that order; junction bases with no gene match: 13. CDR3 length: 17 amino acids. The CDR3 coding sequence is TGTGCCAGCAGCTTAGGGAGAATGACTAGCGGACCTTGCGAGCAGTACTTC. This encodes CASSLGRMTSGPCEQYF.

This clonotype was recorded at least ten times. V usage is TRBV7-3 and J usage is TRBJ2-3; the match to TRBD2 covers 11 bases. CDR1 and CDR2 from the germline V gene are SGHTA and FQGTGA. This CDR3 has 15 residues. With V trimmed by 5 bases and J by 6 bases, 7 bases remained unmatched. CDR3 region: CASSLAGGGPDTQYF. The CDR3 DNA reads as TGTGCCAGCAGCCTAGCGGGAGGAGGTCCGGATACGCAGTATTTT.

The V and J genes are TRBV5-6 and TRBJ2-7; 8 bases match TRBD1. The CDR3 has 15 residues. Germline V gene lookup returns CDR1 SGHDT and CDR2 YYEEEE. The J segment lost 4 bases and the V segment lost 2 bases, leaving 8 bases of the junction unmatched. The chain's CDR3 is CASSFRPGGSYEQYF. CDR3 nucleotide sequence: TGTGCCAGCAGCTTTCGCCCAGGGGGCTCATACGAGCAGTACTTC.

A few counts support this clonotype. V is TRBV20-1 and J is TRBJ2-5; 9 bases are a match to TRBD2. V was pared by 7 bases and J by 2 bases, with 8 bases of the junction left unmatched. CDR1 DFQATT and CDR2 SNEGSKA come from the germline V gene (reference sequence). This CDR3 is 14 amino acids long. This CDR3 reads CSVGGRAHQETQYF. CDR3 nucleotide sequence: TGCAGTGTGGGCGGGAGGGCCCATCAAGAGACCCAGTACTTC.